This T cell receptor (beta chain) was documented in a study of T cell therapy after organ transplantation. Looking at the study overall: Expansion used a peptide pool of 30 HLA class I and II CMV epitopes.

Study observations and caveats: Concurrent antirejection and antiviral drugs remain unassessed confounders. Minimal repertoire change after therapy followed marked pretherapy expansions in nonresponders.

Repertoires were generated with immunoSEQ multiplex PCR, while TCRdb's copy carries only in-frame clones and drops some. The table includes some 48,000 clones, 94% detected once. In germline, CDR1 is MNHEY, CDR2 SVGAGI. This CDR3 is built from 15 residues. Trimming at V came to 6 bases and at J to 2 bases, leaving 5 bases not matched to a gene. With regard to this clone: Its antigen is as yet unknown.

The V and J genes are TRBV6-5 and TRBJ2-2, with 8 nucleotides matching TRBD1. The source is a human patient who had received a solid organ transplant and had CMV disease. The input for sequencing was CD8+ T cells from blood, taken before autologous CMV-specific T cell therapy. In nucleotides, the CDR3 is TGTGCCAGCAGCCCGACAGGGGCCAACACCGGGGAGCTGTTTTTT. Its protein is CASSPTGANTGELFF.